These 6 T cell receptor beta chains share one sample of origin, sequenced in a study of shared T cell receptors in the human thymus (dated by TCRdb to the early 2020s). Library generation was performed with the immunoSEQ multiplex PCR assay. The immuneACCESS repertoire file appears here via TCRdb, limited to in-frame rearrangements. These files lack a portion of the clones; in checked studies, under half of the deficit traces to unresolved V genes, and the cause of the others is not known. The sample table holds over 450,000 clones, of which around 78% were seen once. The ten largest clones capture less than 0.015% of the sample. The data were also submitted as part of a second study, on human thymus T cells.

Sequencing input: thymocytes. The origin of the receptors is a boy under two years old with a congenital heart defect. Donor details come from another sample of the same person, matched by shared clones.

The rearrangement joins TRBV7-2 to TRBJ1-3, with unresolved D. CDR1 is SGHTA, CDR2 FQGNSA, per germline. V gave up 0 bases and J gave up 3 bases, with 9 bases separating them. The CDR3 sequence is 15 residues long. This CDR3 reads CASSLASGDGNTIYF. The CDR3 bases are TGTGCCAGCAGCTTAGCCAGCGGCGATGGAAACACCATATATTTT.

This rearrangement joins TRBV27 to TRBJ1-5; 8 nucleotides agree with TRBD1. Losses at the gene ends were 5 bases for V and 7 bases for J; bases not matched to a gene: 19. Germline lookup yields CDR1 MNHEY and CDR2 SMNVEV (reference sequence). The CDR3 runs 18 residues. The CDR3 region is CASSPLTPQDRGGQPQHF. Written as DNA, the CDR3 is TGTGCCAGCAGTCCATTGACCCCACAAGACAGGGGTGGACAGCCCCAGCATTTT.

This clone was detected only once. V gene TRBV5-5 combines with J gene TRBJ2-7; tentatively, D is TRBD2 (6 bases). The CDR3 runs 17 residues. Trimming took off 0 bases at V and 3 bases at J, with 19 bases between the two ends. The germline CDR1 and CDR2 sequences are SGHKS and YYEKEE (reference sequence). CDR3 amino acids: CASSLETRGPEDYEQYF. The CDR3 bases are TGTGCCAGCAGCTTGGAGACTAGGGGACCTGAGGACTACGAGCAGTACTTC.

This clone has just a few counts. The gene calls are TRBV5-6 and TRBJ1-1; 7 bases align to TRBD1. Germline values: CDR1 SGHDT, CDR2 YYEEEE. Losses at the gene ends were 0 bases for V and 2 bases for J; bases not matched to a gene: 10. The CDR3 spans 17 residues. For the CDR3, the DNA is TGTGCCAGCAGCTTGGTAAGTCGGACAGGCCCTAACACTGAAGCTTTCTTT. It codes for CASSLVSRTGPNTEAFF.

This sequence joins TRBV6-1 and TRBJ2-7, with 9 bases aligning to TRBD1. Looked up from germline, CDR1 is MNHNS and CDR2 is SASEGT. Losses at the gene ends were 1 base for V and 5 bases for J; bases not matched to a gene: 3. The CDR3 is 14 amino acids. The CDR3 region is CASSEGWTGDEQYF. The DNA of the CDR3 is TGTGCCAGCAGTGAAGGTTGGACAGGGGACGAGCAGTACTTC.

This sequence joins TRBV27 and TRBJ1-2, with 8 bases that match TRBD1. Germline-derived CDR1 and CDR2 are MNHEY and SMNVEV (reference sequence). J was trimmed by 5 bases and V by 3 bases; bases with no gene match: 11. This CDR3 contains 16 residues. This chain's CDR3 is CASSFGTGGIGYGYTF. CDR3 coding DNA: TGTGCCAGCAGTTTTGGGACAGGCGGAATAGGATATGGCTACACCTTC.